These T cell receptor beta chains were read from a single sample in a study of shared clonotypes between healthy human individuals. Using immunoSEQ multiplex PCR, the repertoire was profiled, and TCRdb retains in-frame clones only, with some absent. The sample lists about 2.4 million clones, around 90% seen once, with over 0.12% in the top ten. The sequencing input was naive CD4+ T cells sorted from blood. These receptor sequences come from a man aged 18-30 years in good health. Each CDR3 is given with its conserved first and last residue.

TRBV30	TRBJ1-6	CAWSVDRGNSPLHF
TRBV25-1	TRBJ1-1	CASSDGTGAFF
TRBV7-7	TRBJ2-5	CASSLVVAGVQETQYF
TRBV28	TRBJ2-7	CASRGTRDSPYEQYF
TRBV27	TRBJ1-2	CASSSTGGGDYGYTF
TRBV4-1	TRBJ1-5	CASSHSSGTGNSNQPQHF
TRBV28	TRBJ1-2	CASRPGQGGGYTF
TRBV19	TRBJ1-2	CASSMYTWYGYTF
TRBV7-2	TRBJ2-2	CASSLYARELFF
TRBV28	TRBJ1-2	CASSLPQPGGYTF
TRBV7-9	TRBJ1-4	CASSPPAATNEKLFF
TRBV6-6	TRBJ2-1	CASRPGTSRTYNEQFF
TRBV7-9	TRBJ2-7	CASSLGTGDNLYEQYF
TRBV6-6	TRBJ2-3	CASSFLFGGSTDTQYF
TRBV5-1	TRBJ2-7	CASGPTGGSYEQYF
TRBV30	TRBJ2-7	CAWTIGGAYEQYF
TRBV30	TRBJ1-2	CASIRDREGYTF
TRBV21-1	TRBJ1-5	CASSRSFGTGIPLSNQPQHF
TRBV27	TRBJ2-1	CATRSPSGRYNEQFF
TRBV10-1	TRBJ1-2	CASSSERGNYTF
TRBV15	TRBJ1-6	CATSRGLEGNSPLHF
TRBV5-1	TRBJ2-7	CASSLVVGTTYEQYF
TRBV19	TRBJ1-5	CASNVQPQHF
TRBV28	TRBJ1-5	CASSFSSPRSNQPQHF
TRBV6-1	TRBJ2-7	CASSQDPYEQYF
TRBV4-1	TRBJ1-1	CASRRDTNTEAFF
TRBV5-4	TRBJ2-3	CASSFGTATDTQYF
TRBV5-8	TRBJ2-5	CASSLRTAQETQYF
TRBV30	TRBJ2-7	CAWSVSGYEQYF
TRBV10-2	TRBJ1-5	CASSERVASNQPQHF
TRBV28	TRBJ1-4	CASSWTRGEKLFF
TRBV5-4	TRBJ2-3	CASSFTGGDTQYF
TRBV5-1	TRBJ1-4	CASSPGQGESNEKLFF
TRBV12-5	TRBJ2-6	CASGPGQGTGANVLTF